This entry features one TCR beta chain sequence. The data originate from a study of OX40 agonist ivuxolimab in advanced cancers. Per the germline V gene, CDR1 is LGHNA and CDR2 is YSLEER. Unmatched junction bases numbered 10, after V lost 3 bases and J lost 6 bases. The CDR3 runs to 16 residues. Data came from immunoSEQ multiplex PCR; TCRdb stores just in-frame clones and leaves some out. Found here are about 110,000 clones, 89% of them singletons; the top ten hold 0.27%. The sample in question was CD4+ or CD8+ T cells sorted from blood, obtained in a trial of the OX40 agonist ivuxolimab. The chain recombines TRBV4-3 with TRBJ2-7, with 11 positions matching TRBD1. The source of this sequence is an adult with an advanced solid tumor such as melanoma, head and neck, liver or kidney cancer. The CDR3 DNA reads as TGCGCCAGCAGCCATGGAACCGGGACAGGGGGTTTCGAGCAGTACTTC. It codes for CASSHGTGTGGFEQYF.